A selection of T cell receptor beta chains follows, all from one sample in a study of cytotoxic CD8 clonotypes in ibrutinib-treated CLL. The method was immunoSEQ multiplex PCR; TCRdb's version includes in-frame clones alone and lacks a portion of them. The repertoire has around 310,000 clones, 70% to 80% of them found once; the top ten carry approximately 7%. The source material was PBMCs, sampled before ibrutinib treatment. The receptors derive from a human donor with chronic lymphocytic leukemia. CDR3s include the opening cysteine and the closing phenylalanine or tryptophan. Each record gives: V gene, J gene, clone size, D gene, CDR3 DNA, CDR3 protein. A D gene is named only where the DNA matches it firmly. Not all rows give a size; the values are once, few, many and, for expanded clones, a class.

TRBV7-8,TRBJ2-5,.,TRBD2,TGTGCCAGCAGACGACTAGCGGGAGAAGAGACCCAGTACTTC,CASRRLAGEETQYF
TRBV27,TRBJ2-7,.,TRBD2,TGTGCCAGCAAACCAGCGGGAGCACTCCACGAGCAGTACTTC,CASKPAGALHEQYF
TRBV2,TRBJ1-4,.,TRBD1,TGTGCCAGCAGTGAAAGGACAGGGAGCGGGGAAAAACTGTTTTTT,CASSERTGSGEKLFF
TRBV7-2,TRBJ1-1,once,.,TGTGCCAGCAGCTTAGGGCCTTACTTGAACACTGAAGCTTTCTTT,CASSLGPYLNTEAFF
TRBV9,TRBJ2-7,.,.,TGTGCCAGCAGCGTAGCTACGGGCGAGCAGTACTTC,CASSVATGEQYF
TRBV2,TRBJ1-1,few,.,TGTGCCAGCAGTGACAGGGGTGACACTGAAGCTTTCTTT,CASSDRGDTEAFF
TRBV9,TRBJ2-3,once,.,TGTGCCAGCAGCGTAGCTGGGCGGGGCGGCCGCACAGATACGCAGTATTTT,CASSVAGRGGRTDTQYF
TRBV4-3,TRBJ2-3,few,.,TGCGCCAGCAGCCAAGTCAGGGAGCGGAGAGATACGCAGTATTTT,CASSQVRERRDTQYF
TRBV2,TRBJ2-2,.,.,TGTGCCAGCAGTGAATGGATGAAATTGAACACCGGGGAGCTGTTTTTT,CASSEWMKLNTGELFF
TRBV14,TRBJ2-1,.,TRBD2,TGTGCCAGCAGCCAAGGGGGGGGACCATACAATGAGCAGTTCTTC,CASSQGGGPYNEQFF
TRBV5-6,TRBJ1-2,few,TRBD1,TGTGCCAGCATTAGGGGACAGGAGGAGTGGGGCTACACCTTC,CASIRGQEEWGYTF
TRBV4-3,TRBJ2-5,.,TRBD2,TGCGCCAGCAGCCAAGATCGGACTAGCGAGAAACAGTACTTC,CASSQDRTSEKQYF
TRBV7-9,TRBJ2-1,.,TRBD1,TGTGCCAGCAGCCCGGGACAGGGGGTTTACAATGAGCAGTTCTTC,CASSPGQGVYNEQFF
TRBV18,TRBJ2-1,.,.,TGTGCCAGCACCTATTTGCAGGCCACCGCCTACAATGAGCAGTTCTTC,CASTYLQATAYNEQFF
TRBV7-9,TRBJ2-7,once,.,TGTGCCAGCAGCGGGGATCCCTACGAGCAGTACTTC,CASSGDPYEQYF
TRBV11-2,TRBJ2-5,.,TRBD2,TGTGCCAGCAGCTTACGGCCTAGCGGGAGAAAGTACTTC,CASSLRPSGRKYF
TRBV6-4,TRBJ1-1,.,TRBD1,TGTGCCGCGCGGACAGGGGGCACTGAAGCTTTCTTT,CAARTGGTEAFF
TRBV7-9,TRBJ2-2,.,.,TGTGCCAGCAGCCGTGGACGTCTCAACACCGGGGAGCTGTTTTTT,CASSRGRLNTGELFF
TRBV5-1,TRBJ2-7,.,.,TGCGCCAGCAGCTTAACCCCGAACTCCTACGAGCAGTACTTC,CASSLTPNSYEQYF
TRBV5-6,TRBJ2-2,.,TRBD1,TGTGCCAGCAGCGTGGGACAGACCTTCACCGGGGAGCTGTTTTTT,CASSVGQTFTGELFF
TRBV5-4,TRBJ2-1,.,.,TGTGCCAGCAGCTCCGACAGGAGCTCCTACAATGAGCAGTTCTTC,CASSSDRSSYNEQFF
TRBV6-5,TRBJ1-5,.,.,TGTGCCAGCAGCTCACACTCCAATCAGCCCCAGCATTTT,CASSSHSNQPQHF
TRBV7-9,TRBJ1-1,.,TRBD1,TGTGCCAGCAGCATCGCCGGGACAGGGGGCCGAGCTTTCTTT,CASSIAGTGGRAFF
TRBV7-7,TRBJ2-2,.,.,TGTGCTAGCAGCTTATGGAGAATGGAAAACACCGGGGAGCTGTTTTTT,CASSLWRMENTGELFF